What follows are 13 T cell receptor beta chains derived from one specimen sequenced in a study of shared clonotypes between healthy human individuals. Libraries were prepared by immunoSEQ multiplex PCR; TCRdb keeps only in-frame clonotypes and omits some of them. The sample records about 1 million clones, 65% to 80% being singletons. Specimen: memory CD4+ T cells sorted from blood. This sample's subset: CD45RA-negative fraction. These receptors were obtained from a man aged 18-30 years in good health.

This rearrangement joins TRBV28 to TRBJ2-7; 11 positions agree with TRBD2. The CDR3 contains 16 residues. Germline V gene data show CDR1 as MDHEN and CDR2 as SYDVKM. The J segment lost 3 bases and the V segment lost 5 bases, leaving 9 bases of the junction unmatched. The CDR3, as DNA: TGTGCCAGCAGTACACGTAGCGGGGGGGTACTCTACGAGCAGTACTTC. Residues: CASSTRSGGVLYEQYF.

The V gene is TRBV30, the J gene TRBJ1-6; no firm D call. With 3 bases removed from V and 2 bases from J, the gap between germline ends came to 5 bases. CDR3 size: 13 residues. CDR1 GTSNPN and CDR2 SVGIG come from the germline V gene (reference sequence). The CDR3 region has the DNA TGTGCCTGGAGGGGTACCTATAATTCACCCCTCCACTTT. This codes for CAWRGTYNSPLHF.

This chain uses TRBV21-1 with TRBJ1-5; the table's D call TRBD1 went unverified against the DNA. TRBV21-1 is given as a pseudogene. This CDR3 is 15 amino acids long. DNA for the CDR3: TGTGCCAGCAGCACAGGACAGATCAGCAATCAGCCCCAGCATTTT. This gives the protein CASSTGQISNQPQHF.

On this clone itself: Other DNA sequences in the sample encode the same CDR3. Here the CDR3 reads CASSRDYNSPLHF. The DNA of the CDR3 is TGTGCCAGCAGCCGGGATTATAATTCACCCCTCCACTTT. The chain is built from TRBV6-5 and TRBJ1-6; no firm D call. Germline CDR1 reads MNHEY; CDR2 reads SVGAGI. CDR3 length: 13 residues. V shed 6 bases and J shed 4 bases, with 7 bases lying between them.

This clone was seen a handful of times. The chain combines TRBV30 with TRBJ1-3; 9 positions agree with TRBD1. J was trimmed by 0 bases and V by 2 bases; bases with no gene match: 8. Germline V gene lookup returns CDR1 GTSNPN and CDR2 SVGIG (reference sequence). The CDR3 contains 17 residues. CDR3 region: CAWSKPGQGSSGNTIYF. Here the CDR3 DNA reads TGTGCCTGGAGTAAACCGGGACAGGGAAGCTCTGGAAACACCATATATTTT.

The chain employs TRBV28 and TRBJ2-1; a weak D match, TRBD2 (6 bases). The CDR3 totals 12 residues. V was clipped by 2 bases and J by 10 bases, with 9 bases between them. Per the germline V gene, CDR1 is MDHEN and CDR2 is SYDVKM. The CDR3 spells CASSLAGREQFF. The DNA of the CDR3 is TGTGCCAGCAGTTTAGCGGGACGAGAGCAGTTCTTC.

The chain has TRBV10-3 and TRBJ1-6; D is ambiguous. The CDR3 sequence is 15 residues long. The germline CDR1 and CDR2 sequences are ENHRY and SYGVKD. Trimming shortened V by 0 bases and J by 7 bases, and 10 bases separated the two germline ends. The CDR3 nucleotides are TGTGCCATCAGTGAGTCTGGGCAGAGGAATTCACCCCTCCACTTT. This gives the protein CAISESGQRNSPLHF.

The chain uses TRBV14 and TRBJ1-5; perhaps TRBD1 as D (5 bases). Germline V lookup: CDR1 SGHDN, CDR2 FVKESK. Between the trimmed V and J ends, which lost 1 base and 2 bases, there was a span of 6 bases. CDR3 length: 14 residues. The CDR3 DNA follows: TGTGCCAGCAGCCAAGGGGGGGGCAATCAGCCCCAGCATTTT. The encoded protein is CASSQGGGNQPQHF.

This clone was detected only once. DNA for the CDR3: TGTGCCAGCAGCTTAACATTTACACAGCTTAACTATGGCTACACCTTC. Translating gives CASSLTFTQLNYGYTF. V usage is TRBV7-2 and J usage is TRBJ1-2; D remains unclear. This CDR3 region has 16 residues. Trimming pared 2 bases from V and 1 base from J, leaving 14 bases between. In germline, CDR1 is SGHTA, CDR2 FQGNSA.

The gene calls are TRBV19 and TRBJ1-6; D remains unclear. V lost 4 bases, J lost 7 bases, and 8 bases lay in between. CDR1 is LNHDA and CDR2 is SQIVND in the germline V gene (reference sequence). The CDR3 sequence is 13 residues long. CDR3 coding DNA: TGTGCCAGTAGTACGGACGGGAATTCACCCCTCCACTTT. Its protein is CASSTDGNSPLHF.

The chain links TRBV10-3 to TRBJ2-7; no clear D. The CDR3 extends over 15 amino acids. Germline CDR1 ENHRY, CDR2 SYGVKD. V was trimmed by 0 bases and J by 2 bases, leaving 11 bases between them. As DNA, the CDR3 is TGTGCCATCAGTGAGTCAGGAGTTGGTCCCTACGAGCAGTACTTC. Protein: CAISESGVGPYEQYF.

The V gene is TRBV4-1, the J gene TRBJ2-4; TRBD1 agrees at 9 bases. Germline CDR1 MGHRA, CDR2 YSYEKL. V shed 3 bases and J 3 bases; nucleotides not matched to a gene: 9. CDR3 length equals 17 residues. CDR3 nucleotide sequence: TGCGCCAGCAGCCAGTACGACAGGGGGATTGGCAAAAACATTCAGTACTTC. Amino acids: CASSQYDRGIGKNIQYF.

The chain has TRBV6-1 and TRBJ1-5; D uncertain. Germline lookup yields CDR1 MNHNS and CDR2 SASEGT. The CDR3 runs to 15 residues. V was trimmed by 2 bases and J by 7 bases, leaving 15 bases between them. CDR3 loop: CASSERAGAYQPQHF. CDR3 in DNA: TGTGCCAGCAGTGAACGGGCAGGCGCGTACCAGCCCCAGCATTTT.